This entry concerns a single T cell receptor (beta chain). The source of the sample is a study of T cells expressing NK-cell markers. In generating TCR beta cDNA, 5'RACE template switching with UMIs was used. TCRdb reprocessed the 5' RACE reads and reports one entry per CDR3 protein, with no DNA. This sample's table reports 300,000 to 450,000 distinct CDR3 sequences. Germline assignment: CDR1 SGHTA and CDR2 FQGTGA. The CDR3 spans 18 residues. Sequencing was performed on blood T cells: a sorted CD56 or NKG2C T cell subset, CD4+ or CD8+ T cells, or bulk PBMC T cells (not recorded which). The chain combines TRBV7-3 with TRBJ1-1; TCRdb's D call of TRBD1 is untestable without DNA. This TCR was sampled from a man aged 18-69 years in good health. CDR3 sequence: CASSKSGQGIGVNTEAFF.